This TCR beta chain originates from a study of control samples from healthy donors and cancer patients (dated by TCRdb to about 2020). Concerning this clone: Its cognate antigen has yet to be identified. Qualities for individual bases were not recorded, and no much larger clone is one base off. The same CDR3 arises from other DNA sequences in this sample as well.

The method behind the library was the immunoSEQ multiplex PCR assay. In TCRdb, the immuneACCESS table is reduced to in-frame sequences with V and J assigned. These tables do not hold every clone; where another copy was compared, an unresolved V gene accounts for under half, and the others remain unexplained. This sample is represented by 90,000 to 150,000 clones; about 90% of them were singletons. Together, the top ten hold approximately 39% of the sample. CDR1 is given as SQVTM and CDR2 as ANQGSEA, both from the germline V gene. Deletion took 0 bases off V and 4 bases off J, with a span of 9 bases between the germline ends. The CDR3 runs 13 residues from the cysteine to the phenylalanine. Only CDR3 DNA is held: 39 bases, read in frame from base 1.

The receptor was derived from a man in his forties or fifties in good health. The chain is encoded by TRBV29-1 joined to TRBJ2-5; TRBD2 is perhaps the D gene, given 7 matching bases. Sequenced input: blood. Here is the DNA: TGCAGCGTTGAAGAGGGAGGGGGAGAGACCCAGTACTTC. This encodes CSVEEGGGETQYF.